This TCR beta chain was identified during a study of technical replicates of blood from a few donors. Assay: immunoSEQ multiplex PCR; the TCRdb copy retains only in-frame clones and omits some. The sample contains 90,000 to 100,000 clones, about 96% of which appear only once. Looked up from germline, CDR1 is SEHNR and CDR2 is FQNEAQ (reference sequence). The CDR3 length is 17 residues. V lost 4 bases to trimming and J lost 3 bases; unmatched junction nucleotides: 6. This TCR was recovered from a human donor in good health. The rearrangement links TRBV7-9 to TRBJ2-1; TRBD2 agrees at 13 bases. The sequencing input was T cells isolated from PBMCs. CDR3 residues: CASSSRTSGSFYNEQFF. CDR3 coding DNA: TGTGCCAGCAGCTCGCGGACTAGCGGGAGTTTCTACAATGAGCAGTTCTTC. The complete variable domain, with remaining parts taken from reference TRBV7-9 and TRBJ2-1, reads DTGVSQNPRHKITKRGQNVTFRCDPISEHNRLYWYRQTLGQGPEFLTYFQNEAQLEKSRLLSDRFSAERPKGSFSTLEIQRTEQGDSAMYLCASSSRTSGSFYNEQFFGPGTRLTVL.